These 16 T cell receptor beta chains were sequenced from one sample in a study of tumour-infiltrating T cells in Burkitt lymphoma. Profiled with immunoSEQ multiplex PCR; TCRdb holds only in-frame clones, not every one. The top ten hold about a fifth of the sample, which has about 280 clones, just over 20% seen once. The sequenced material came from tumor tissue. The source of these receptors is a human donor with Burkitt lymphoma.

This chain connects TRBV9 to TRBJ1-2; D gene unclear. From germline, CDR1 is SGDLS and CDR2 YYNGEE. Trimming took off 3 bases at V and 2 bases at J, with 17 bases between the two ends. The CDR3 totals 16 residues. The CDR3 DNA reads as TGTGCCAGCAGCGCCCGGTCCCAATCCCGGAACTATGGCTACACCTTC. It translates to CASSARSQSRNYGYTF.

The V gene is TRBV5-1, the J gene TRBJ2-3; a possible D gene is TRBD2 (6 bases). CDR3 size: 14 residues. The germline V and J ends were trimmed by 0 bases and 2 bases, with 7 bases remaining between them. In germline, CDR1 is SGHRS, CDR2 YFSETQ. CDR3 residues: CASSLGLDTDTQYF. The CDR3 nucleotides are TGCGCCAGCAGCTTGGGACTAGACACAGATACGCAGTATTTT.

J is TRBJ1-4 and V is TRBV4-3, with TRBD1 identical over 7 bases. The CDR3 runs to 15 residues. CDR1 is LGHNA, CDR2 YSLEER, per germline. V gave up 2 bases and J gave up 5 bases; unmatched junction bases: 5. The CDR3 spells CASSQTGTVNEKLFF. CDR3 coding DNA: TGCGCCAGCAGCCAAACCGGGACAGTCAATGAAAAACTGTTTTTT.

This clone was seen more than once but under ten times. The chain is built from TRBV9 and TRBJ2-1; D unresolved. This CDR3 spans 14 amino acids. V was trimmed by 4 bases and J by 9 bases, leaving 17 bases between them. In germline, CDR1 is SGDLS, CDR2 YYNGEE. For the CDR3, the DNA is TGTGCCAGCAGCACGGACCCCATTGGGGTTGAGCAGTTCTTC. This sequence encodes CASSTDPIGVEQFF.

The chain is built from TRBV7-2 and TRBJ1-4; 7 nucleotides align to TRBD1. J was trimmed by 8 bases and V by 5 bases; bases with no gene match: 11. The germline V gene has CDR1 SGHTA and CDR2 FQGNSA. CDR3 length: 15 amino acids. In DNA, the CDR3 is TGTGCCAGCAGCGAGACAGGGAGGATAATGGAAAAACTGTTTTTT. Protein: CASSETGRIMEKLFF.

This clone was seen only a few times. The chain joins TRBV2 to TRBJ2-1; 7 bases fit TRBD1. In germline, CDR1 is SNHLY, CDR2 FYNNEI. The length of the CDR3 is 11 residues. V gave up 5 bases and J gave up 10 bases; unmatched junction bases: 2. The DNA of the CDR3 is TGTGCCAGCAGTTGGGACAGAGAGCAGTTCTTC. It encodes CASSWDREQFF.

Only a few counts were recorded for this clone. The chain employs TRBV4-3 and TRBJ2-5; D gene uncertain. Trimming removed 1 base at V and 8 bases at J, with 17 bases between. In germline, CDR1 is LGHNA, CDR2 YSLEER. The CDR3 loop spans 15 amino acids. The CDR3 coding sequence is TGCGCCAGCAGCCAAGCCCATGACGGCCTAAAAACCCAGTACTTC. The encoded protein is CASSQAHDGLKTQYF.

The rearrangement joins TRBV18 to TRBJ2-3; D ambiguous. The CDR3 contains 15 residues. V gave up 3 bases and J gave up 0 bases, with 10 bases separating them. Germline V lookup: CDR1 KGHSH, CDR2 LQKENI. CDR3 DNA: TGTGCCAGCTCACCTTTCCCCAGTAGCACAGATACGCAGTATTTT. The encoded protein is CASSPFPSSTDTQYF.

The rearrangement joins TRBV4-3 to TRBJ2-7; maybe TRBD1 (5 bases). From germline, CDR1 is LGHNA and CDR2 YSLEER. CDR3 length equals 15 residues. Trimming took off 0 bases at V and 3 bases at J, with 12 bases between the two ends. This CDR3 is CASSQDRQGNYEQYF. Here the CDR3 DNA reads TGCGCCAGCAGCCAAGATAGGCAGGGAAACTACGAGCAGTACTTC.

The gene calls are TRBV9 and TRBJ2-1; D is uncertain. Per the germline V gene, CDR1 is SGDLS and CDR2 is YYNGEE. The V end lost 0 bases, the J end lost 5 bases, and 9 bases lay between the germline ends. The CDR3 runs 14 residues. The CDR3 loop reads CASSVDRSDNEQFF. CDR3 nucleotide sequence: TGTGCCAGCAGCGTAGACCGCAGCGACAATGAGCAGTTCTTC.

The CDR3 DNA sequence: TGTGCCAGCGACGCGGCAGGTGGCACTGAAGCTTTCTTT. Translated, it gives CASDAAGGTEAFF. The chain employs TRBV2 and TRBJ1-1; D is unresolved. Germline assignment: CDR1 SNHLY and CDR2 FYNNEI. The CDR3 loop spans 13 amino acids. V was pared by 8 bases and J by 4 bases, with 14 bases between.

The chain combines TRBV6-5 with TRBJ2-5, with no clear D. The CDR3 totals 12 residues. Germline lookup yields CDR1 MNHEY and CDR2 SVGAGI. Deletions cut 6 bases from V and 2 bases from J, with 7 bases between. The CDR3 sequence is CASSPSQETQYF. CDR3 DNA sequence: TGTGCCAGCAGCCCCAGTCAAGAGACCCAGTACTTC.

The V and J genes are TRBV7-9 and TRBJ2-7; maybe TRBD2 (5 bases). Germline V lookup: CDR1 SEHNR, CDR2 FQNEAQ (reference sequence). The CDR3 contains 13 residues. V lost 5 bases and J 2 bases, leaving 10 bases between the germline ends. The CDR3 here is CASSREGPYEQYF. In DNA, the CDR3 is TGTGCCAGCAGCCGGGAAGGACCCTACGAGCAGTACTTC. The variable domain in full, with the rest retrieved from reference TRBV7-9 and TRBJ2-7, is DTGVSQNPRHKITKRGQNVTFRCDPISEHNRLYWYRQTLGQGPEFLTYFQNEAQLEKSRLLSDRFSAERPKGSFSTLEIQRTEQGDSAMYLCASSREGPYEQYFGPGTRLTVT.

The chain couples TRBV14 to TRBJ2-7; TRBD1 aligns across 8 bases. CDR3 length: 15 residues. Germline V gives CDR1 SGHDN, CDR2 FVKESK. The V gene end was trimmed by 4 bases and the J gene end by 4 bases; junction bases not matched to a gene: 9. The CDR3 bases are TGTGCCAGCAGCCTAACACCGGGACAGGTATACGAGCAGTACTTC. Amino acid sequence: CASSLTPGQVYEQYF.

The gene calls are TRBV7-6 and TRBJ2-3; 7 positions agree with TRBD2. After removal of 1 base from V and 6 bases from J, the junction contained 7 bases not matched to a gene. The CDR3 covers 15 residues. Per the germline V gene, CDR1 is SGHVS and CDR2 is FNYEAQ. The CDR3 DNA is TGTGCCAGCAGCTTAGTTTTGCGGGGAGGGGATACGCAGTATTTT. Translating gives CASSLVLRGGDTQYF.

J is TRBJ1-6 and V is TRBV5-4, with D perhaps TRBD1 (6 bases). Germline lookup yields CDR1 SGHNT and CDR2 YYREEE (reference sequence). This CDR3 is 14 amino acids long. The ends were cut back, 4 bases at V and 7 bases at J, with 12 bases in the middle. CDR3 nucleotides: TGTGCCAGCAGCATGACAGGAGAGAATTCACCCCTCCACTTT. Encoded protein: CASSMTGENSPLHF.